The present T cell receptor beta chain was sequenced within a study of CD8 T cells in Susac syndrome. The overall study: When blood was drawn, the patients with Susac syndrome were therapy-naive, on corticosteroids, or on intravenous immunoglobulin alone.

Sequencing of TCR beta, carried out with a high-throughput approach, was applied to CD8+ and CD4+ T cells from the blood. Unmatched junction bases numbered 8, after V lost 3 bases and J lost 2 bases. Per the germline V gene, CDR1 is ENHRY and CDR2 is SYGVKD. The CDR3 consists of 16 residues. RNA was extracted with the RNeasy kit, and a quantity of 0.5 to 1 ug was reverse transcribed using random hexamers. TCRdb called the immunoSEQ multiplex PCR reads again in MiXCR, with one record for every CDR3 protein. The sample records about 200,000 distinct CDR3 sequences, over 75% being singletons. Sequenced material: CD4+ T cells from PBMCs. The rearrangement links TRBV10-3 to TRBJ2-7, with 9 bases matching TRBD2. This clonotype originated in a human donor with Susac syndrome. Here the CDR3 DNA reads TGTGCCATCAGTGACCGTTCAAGCGGGGGGACCTACGAGCAGTACTTC. This encodes CAISDRSSGGTYEQYF.